This T cell receptor (beta chain) originates from a study of cytomegalovirus exposure and HLA in healthy donors. A remark on this clone: Its antigen remains unidentified.

Looked up from germline, CDR1 is SGHDT and CDR2 is YYEEEE. Trimming pared 4 bases from V and 0 bases from J, leaving 10 bases between. The CDR3 extends over 14 amino acids. The study's findings and limits: Associated with cytomegalovirus, according to the listing, were approximately 160 TCR beta chains.

At collection, donors were nominally healthy, but unrecorded immune exposures were probable. Primers for the PCR totalled 60 Vbeta and 13 Jbeta. Sequencing used immunoSEQ multiplex PCR; TCRdb keeps in-frame clones, though not all of them. Of about 120,000 clones in the sample, 60% to 85% were seen once. The source is a man aged 30 to 45 in good health and CMV-seronegative. The rearrangement uses TRBV5-6 and TRBJ1-1; the D gene is possibly TRBD1 (6 bases). Input material: PBMCs. CDR3 in amino acids: CASSLGTLNTEAFF. CDR3 in DNA: TGTGCCAGCAGCCTGGGGACACTGAACACTGAAGCTTTCTTT.